This T cell receptor (beta chain) was recovered during a study of identical twins. Study findings and constraints: The study found that models underestimated out-of-frame TCR alpha sharing in monozygotic twins. Whereas memory repertoires showed no such difference, abundant cord blood beta clonotypes carried fewer insertions.

A single record per CDR3 protein comes from TCRdb applying MiXCR to the 5' RACE reads. The sample shows about 250,000 distinct CDR3 sequences, 7.5% of them seen only once. As to this clonotype: Its antigen is currently unknown. This sequence may be a read error, since a much larger clone differs from it by one base.

This CDR3 has 14 amino acids. Germline values: CDR1 DFQATT, CDR2 SNEGSKA (reference sequence). These data are also associated with another study on yellow fever vaccine responses in identical twins.

The chain is built from TRBV20-1 and TRBJ2-3, with D possibly TRBD1 on 6 matching bases. The sequenced sample was CD8+ T cells sorted from blood. The sequence derives from a woman between 18 and 29 years old in good health. CDR3 loop: CSAPGPGGTDTRYF. CDR3 coding DNA: TGCAGTGCTCCGGGCCCTGGGGGCACAGATACGCGGTATTTT.